This entry concerns a single T cell receptor (beta chain). Its antigen is unknown. CDR3 length: 12 residues. V lost 3 bases and J 7 bases, leaving 8 bases between the germline ends. Per the germline V gene, CDR1 is SGHTS and CDR2 is YDEGEE. The donor population consisted of healthy HIV-negative adults with no recent acute infections or vaccinations. This specimen comes from a study of shared clonotypes between healthy human individuals. Broader study findings: About 5% of naive CD4 clonotypes were shared across a few donors. Generation probabilities were higher for clonotypes shared across all four sorted-subset donors than for unshared ones.

Profiled with immunoSEQ multiplex PCR; TCRdb holds only in-frame clones, not every one. The table records over 1.4 million clones, around 95% of them present only once. V gene TRBV5-8 combines with J gene TRBJ1-5; D call uncertain. The sequence came from a man under 40 in good health. The sequenced material came from naive CD4+ T cells sorted from blood. The sample's subset: CD45RA+ positively selected. CDR3 residues: CASSSPLQPQHF. In DNA form, the CDR3 reads TGTGCCAGCAGCTCCCCTTTGCAGCCCCAGCATTTT.